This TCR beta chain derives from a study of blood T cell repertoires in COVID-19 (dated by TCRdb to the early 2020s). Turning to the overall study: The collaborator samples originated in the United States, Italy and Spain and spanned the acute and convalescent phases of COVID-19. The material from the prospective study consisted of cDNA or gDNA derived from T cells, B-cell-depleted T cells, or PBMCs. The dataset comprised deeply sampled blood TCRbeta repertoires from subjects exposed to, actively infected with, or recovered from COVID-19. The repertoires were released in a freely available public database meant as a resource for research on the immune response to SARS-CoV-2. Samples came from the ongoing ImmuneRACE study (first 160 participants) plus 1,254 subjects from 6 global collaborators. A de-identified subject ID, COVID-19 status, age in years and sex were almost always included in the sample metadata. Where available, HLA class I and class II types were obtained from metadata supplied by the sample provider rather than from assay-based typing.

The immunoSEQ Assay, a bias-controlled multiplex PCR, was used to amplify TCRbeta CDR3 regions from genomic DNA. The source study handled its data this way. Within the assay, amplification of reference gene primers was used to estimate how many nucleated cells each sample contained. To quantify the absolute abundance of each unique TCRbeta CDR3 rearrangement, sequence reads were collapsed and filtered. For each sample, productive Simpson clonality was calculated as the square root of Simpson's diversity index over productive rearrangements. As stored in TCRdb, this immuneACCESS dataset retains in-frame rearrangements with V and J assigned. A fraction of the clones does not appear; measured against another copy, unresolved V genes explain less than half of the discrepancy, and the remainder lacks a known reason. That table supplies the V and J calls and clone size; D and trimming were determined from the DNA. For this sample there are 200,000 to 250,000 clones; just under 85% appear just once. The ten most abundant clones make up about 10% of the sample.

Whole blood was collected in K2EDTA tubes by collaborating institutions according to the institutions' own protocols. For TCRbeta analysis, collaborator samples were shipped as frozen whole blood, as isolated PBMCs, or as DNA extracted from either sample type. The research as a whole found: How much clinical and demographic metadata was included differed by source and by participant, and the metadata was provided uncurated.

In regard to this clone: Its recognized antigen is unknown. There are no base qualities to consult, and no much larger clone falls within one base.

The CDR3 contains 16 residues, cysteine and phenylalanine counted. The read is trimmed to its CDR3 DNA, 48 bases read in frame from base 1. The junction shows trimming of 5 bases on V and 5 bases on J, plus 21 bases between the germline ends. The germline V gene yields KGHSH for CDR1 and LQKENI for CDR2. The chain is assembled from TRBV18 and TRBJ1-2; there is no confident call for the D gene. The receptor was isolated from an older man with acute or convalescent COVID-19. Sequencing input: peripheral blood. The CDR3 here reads CASSTSHPNEVYGYTF. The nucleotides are TGTGCCAGCTCAACCTCCCATCCCAATGAGGTTTATGGCTACACCTTC.